This T cell receptor beta chain was sequenced during a study of T-cell memory formation after mild COVID-19. Whole-study findings and limits: Among clones peaking at day 37 in the second wave, SARS-CoV-2 specificity remained unconfirmed.

This clonotype was seen a few times. Its target is unknown. TCRdb re-analysed the 5' RACE reads in MiXCR, keeping a single row per CDR3 protein. The table lists 350,000 or so distinct CDR3 sequences, roughly 13% of them singletons. Germline assignment: CDR1 MGHRA and CDR2 YSYEKL. V trimming: 4 bases; J trimming: 1 base; junction bases outside the gene matches: 7. This CDR3 has 16 residues. The chain combines TRBV4-1 with TRBJ1-1; TRBD1 matches at 9 bases. The sequenced material came from PBMCs or a T cell subset sorted from them (not recorded which). The TCR comes from a young man who had mild COVID-19 (a few samples of this study predate the infection). Cell type and time point are not known. The CDR3 DNA reads as TGCGCCAGCAGCCTTGGGGGACAGGGCGGGAACACTGAAGCTTTCTTT. This gives the protein CASSLGGQGGNTEAFF.